Each of the 18 T cell receptor beta chains below was sequenced from the same sample in a study of blood T cell repertoires in COVID-19. The assay was immunoSEQ multiplex PCR, and TCRdb's table has in-frame clones only and misses some. This table holds about 200,000 clones, roughly nine tenths found once. The sequenced material came from peripheral blood. All receptors derive from a man aged 25 to 45 with acute or convalescent COVID-19.

The chain links TRBV4-1 to TRBJ1-4; the D gene is possibly TRBD1 (6 bases). Trimming took 4 bases from V and 6 from J, leaving 18 bases between them. The V gene's germline CDR1 is MGHRA and CDR2 YSYEKL. The CDR3 is made up of 16 amino acids. The CDR3 spells CASSRPWGRGDEKLFF. The CDR3 DNA sequence: TGCGCCAGCAGCCGACCTTGGGGGAGGGGGGATGAAAAACTGTTTTTT.

V gene TRBV30 combines with J gene TRBJ2-7; 7 bases fit TRBD1. The CDR3 covers 12 residues. From germline, CDR1 is GTSNPN and CDR2 SVGIG (reference sequence). V was clipped by 2 bases and J by 5 bases; unmatched bases: 3. This CDR3 reads CAWSRDRDEQYF. The DNA of the CDR3 is TGTGCCTGGAGTAGAGACAGGGACGAGCAGTACTTC.

As DNA, the CDR3 is TGTGCCAGCAGTTTATCCTCTCAGGGGAGAGCTGAAGCTTTCTTT. This sequence encodes CASSLSSQGRAEAFF. This rearrangement joins TRBV27 to TRBJ1-1; a weak D match, TRBD1 (6 bases). Trimming removed 0 bases from V and 6 bases from J, with 14 bases in between. The CDR3 consists of 15 residues. The germline CDR1 and CDR2 sequences are MNHEY and SMNVEV (reference sequence).

The rearrangement joins TRBV2 to TRBJ2-5; 9 bases align to TRBD2. With 7 bases clipped from V and 2 bases from J, the junction kept 5 bases outside the gene matches. The CDR3 covers 14 residues. CDR1 SNHLY and CDR2 FYNNEI come from the germline V gene. The CDR3 bases are TGTGCCAGCAAAGGGACTAGCCTGCAAGAGACCCAGTACTTC. It yields the protein CASKGTSLQETQYF.

This chain joins TRBV9 and TRBJ2-5, with 15 bases lining up with TRBD2. There are 18 residues in the CDR3. J lost 2 bases, V lost 3 bases, and 8 bases had no gene match. Germline V gene data show CDR1 as SGDLS and CDR2 as YYNGEE. CDR3 in DNA: TGTGCCAGCAGCGCCGGACTAGCGGGAGGGCCTAGGCAAGAGACCCAGTACTTC. This gives the protein CASSAGLAGGPRQETQYF.

The rearrangement joins TRBV3-1 (or the pseudogene TRBV3-2) to TRBJ2-3, with D tentatively TRBD2 (6 bases). Germline V gene sequence: CDR1 LGHDT, CDR2 YNNKEL (reference sequence). V lost 4 bases to trimming and J lost 3 bases, with 23 bases between them. The CDR3 sequence is 18 residues long. As DNA, the CDR3 is TGTGCCAGCAGCCGTAGGCTAACAATTAGCGGAGCGACAGATACGCAGTATTTT. As protein: CASSRRLTISGATDTQYF.

In its sample, this clone was seen a few times. This rearrangement joins TRBV6-2 or TRBV6-3 to TRBJ2-1; D gene uncertain. The length of the CDR3 is 13 residues. From germline, CDR1 is MNHEY and CDR2 SVGEGT. The V gene lost 2 bases and the J gene lost 4 bases, with 6 bases spanning the gap. CDR3 bases: TGTGCCAGCAGTTACCTCAGATACAATGAGCAGTTCTTC. Its translation: CASSYLRYNEQFF.

The J gene is TRBJ1-5, the V gene TRBV28; the D gene is possibly TRBD1 (6 bases). Germline V gene sequence: CDR1 MDHEN, CDR2 SYDVKM. Trimming took off 2 bases at V and 6 bases at J, with 11 bases between the two ends. The CDR3 covers 14 residues. The CDR3 bases are TGTGCCAGCAGTTTAAACAGGGACGGTCAGCCCCAGCATTTT. Protein: CASSLNRDGQPQHF. The full variable domain, completed using reference TRBV28 and TRBJ1-5, is DVKVTQSSRYLVKRTGEKVFLECVQDMDHENMFWYRQDPGLGLRLIYFSYDVKMKEKGDIPEGYSVSREKKERFSLILESASTNQTSMYLCASSLNRDGQPQHFGDGTRLSIL.

V gene TRBV25-1 combines with J gene TRBJ2-1; TRBD2 aligns across 10 bases. Germline V gene sequence: CDR1 MGHDK, CDR2 SYGVNS. This CDR3 contains 14 residues. V trimming: 7 bases; J trimming: 4 bases; junction bases outside the gene matches: 4. The CDR3 loop is CASTGLAEYNEQFF. The CDR3, as DNA: TGTGCCAGCACAGGACTAGCGGAATACAATGAGCAGTTCTTC.

The rearrangement joins TRBV14 to TRBJ1-1; 11 nucleotides align to TRBD1. The germline CDR1 and CDR2 sequences are SGHDN and FVKESK. Losses at the gene ends were 1 base for V and 6 bases for J; bases not matched to a gene: 4. The CDR3 extends over 15 amino acids. The DNA of the CDR3 is TGTGCCAGCAGCCAAGCATGGACAGGGGGCTCTGAAGCTTTCTTT. It translates to CASSQAWTGGSEAFF.

The V call is TRBV6-5, the J call TRBJ1-2; unclear D gene. V was trimmed by 6 bases and J by 6 bases, leaving 11 bases between them. CDR1 MNHEY and CDR2 SVGAGI come from the germline V gene. The CDR3 extends over 12 amino acids. CDR3 bases: TGTGCCAGCAGCCCATCACTAGATGGCTACACCTTC. Translating gives CASSPSLDGYTF.

The chain carries TRBV19 and TRBJ1-1; D not certain. Per the germline V gene, CDR1 is LNHDA and CDR2 is SQIVND (reference sequence). Trimming stripped 3 bases from V and 0 bases from J, with 5 bases between. The CDR3 covers 13 residues. As DNA, the CDR3 is TGTGCCAGTAGTATGGCAGTGAACACTGAAGCTTTCTTT. Its protein product is CASSMAVNTEAFF. The complete variable domain, with remaining parts taken from reference TRBV19 and TRBJ1-1, reads DGGITQSPKYLFRKEGQNVTLSCEQNLNHDAMYWYRQDPGQGLRLIYYSQIVNDFQKGDIAEGYSVSREKKESFPLTVTSAQKNPTAFYLCASSMAVNTEAFFGQGTRLTVV.

The rearrangement joins TRBV28 to TRBJ1-4; a weak D match, TRBD1 (5 bases). Trimming stripped 7 bases from V and 3 bases from J, with 15 bases between. The CDR3 runs to 15 residues. Germline V gene data show CDR1 as MDHEN and CDR2 as SYDVKM. Here the CDR3 DNA reads TGTGCCAGCAAGGGGAATCCCATTGCTAATGAAAAACTGTTTTTT. Translated: CASKGNPIANEKLFF.

This clone was detected only once. V is TRBV20-1 and J is TRBJ2-3; the D is unclear. CDR1 is DFQATT and CDR2 is SNEGSKA in the germline V gene (reference sequence). Trimming shortened V by 0 bases and J by 6 bases, and 4 bases separated the two germline ends. This CDR3 contains 11 residues. The CDR3 sequence: CSARDHDTQYF. DNA for the CDR3: TGCAGTGCTAGAGATCATGATACGCAGTATTTT.

A single count supports this clone. The CDR3 DNA follows: TGTGCCACCAGCAGAGATCGGTGGGGCGACTATGGCTACACCTTC. Amino acids: CATSRDRWGDYGYTF. This sequence joins TRBV15 and TRBJ1-2; D possibly corresponds to TRBD1 (5 bases). The CDR3 totals 15 residues. Trimming removed 0 bases at V and 3 bases at J, with 11 bases between. Germline CDR1 reads LNHNV; CDR2 reads YYDKDF (reference sequence).

The V gene is TRBV10-3, the J gene TRBJ2-7; TRBD1 matches at 8 bases. The CDR3 has 14 amino acids. V was clipped by 4 bases and J by 0 bases; unmatched bases: 2. Germline V gene data show CDR1 as ENHRY and CDR2 as SYGVKD. CDR3: CAISGGTGSYEQYF. The CDR3 coding sequence is TGTGCCATCAGTGGGGGGACAGGCTCCTACGAGCAGTACTTC.

The chain combines TRBV11-2 with TRBJ2-1; 10 positions match TRBD2. CDR1 is SGHAT, CDR2 FQNNGV, per germline. The CDR3 covers 13 residues. V was clipped by 4 bases and J by 8 bases; unmatched bases: 2. The CDR3 is CASSSSGSHEQFF. The CDR3 coding sequence is TGTGCCAGCAGCTCTAGCGGGAGTCATGAGCAGTTCTTC.

The chain employs TRBV7-9 and TRBJ1-1; D possibly corresponds to TRBD1 (6 bases). Trimming stripped 0 bases from V and 1 base from J, with 15 bases between. Germline V gene data show CDR1 as SEHNR and CDR2 as FQNEAQ (reference sequence). This CDR3 has 17 amino acids. In nucleotides, the CDR3 is TGTGCCAGCAGCTTAGCGGTCGGGGGGCCCTCGAACACTGAAGCTTTCTTT. It codes for CASSLAVGGPSNTEAFF.